The clone carrying this T cell receptor beta chain was detected only a few times. Its antigen remains unknown. The data were taken from a study of vaccination and CD4 T cells after COVID-19. CDR3 length equals 12 residues. Germline V gene sequence: CDR1 DFQATT, CDR2 SNEGSKA (reference sequence). The V gene lost 5 bases and the J gene lost 12 bases, with 14 bases spanning the gap. Treatment given: approximately 9-day PBMC culture with coronavirus spike peptide pools or control peptides (ViraFEST assay). The Oncomine TCR Beta short-read assay was applied to DNA of cultured CD4+ T cells. TCRdb called the PCR reads again in MiXCR, with one record for every CDR3 protein. The sample holds about 4,200 distinct CDR3 sequences, approximately 21% seen once.

This sequence was found in a human donor who had recovered from COVID-19. The rearrangement uses TRBV20-1 and TRBJ1-6, with a tentative D call TRBD1 (5 bases). Specimen: CD4+ T cells from blood, cultured in vitro. The CDR3 region is CSAGDSPGPLHF. CDR3 nucleotides: TGCAGTGCTGGGGACTCTCCGGGACCCCTCCACTTT.